The TCR beta chain under discussion was sequenced for a study of T cell changes during pregnancy in multiple sclerosis. Trimming cost V 5 bases and J 2 bases, with 11 bases left between them. The CDR3 totals 14 residues. Germline values: CDR1 SGDLS, CDR2 YYNGEE. Sequencing used immunoSEQ multiplex PCR; TCRdb keeps in-frame clones, though not all of them. The repertoire consists of about 64,000 clones, with roughly 96% occurring once and the leading ten covering under 2.5%. The origin of this receptor is a female donor with multiple sclerosis, enrolled in a pregnancy study. The V gene is TRBV9, the J gene TRBJ1-5; maybe TRBD1 (5 bases). Sequencing used CD8+ T cells from peripheral blood mononuclear cells, obtained after pregnancy. The CDR3, as DNA: TGTGCCAGCAGGCCCGGGGGGGGCAATCAGCCCCAGCATTTT. This codes for CASRPGGGNQPQHF.